Below, 20 T cell receptor beta chains from the same sample are listed, as sequenced in a study of shared clonotypes between healthy human individuals. CD8 cells classed as naive were CD45RO-negative and positively selected for CCR7, excluding terminally differentiated effector memory CD45RA+ cells. The data were produced by immunoSEQ multiplex PCR, yet TCRdb's version contains in-frame clones alone and is incomplete. The sample has more than 2 million clones, around 93% seen once. The source material was naive CD8+ T cells from PBMCs. The receptors stem from a man between 18 and 35 years old in good health. Some clones in this sample may be carry-over from other donors' samples.

The rearrangement joins TRBV28 to TRBJ1-2; 9 bases agree with TRBD1. V dropped 7 bases and J dropped 5; count of bases not matched to a gene: 8. Germline CDR1 and CDR2: MDHEN and SYDVKM. This CDR3 spans 14 amino acids. CDR3 DNA sequence: TGTGCCAGCAAAACAGGGGGCGCAGAGTATGGCTACACCTTC. Amino acids: CASKTGGAEYGYTF.

V is TRBV27 and J is TRBJ2-5, with TRBD2 matching over 9 bases. This CDR3 region has 18 residues. Germline V gene sequence: CDR1 MNHEY, CDR2 SMNVEV (reference sequence). With 3 bases clipped from V and 2 bases from J, the junction kept 13 bases outside the gene matches. The CDR3 sequence is CASSLISASGITQETQYF. The CDR3, as DNA: TGTGCCAGCAGTTTGATTTCGGCTAGCGGGATTACACAAGAGACCCAGTACTTC.

The gene calls are TRBV9 and TRBJ2-1; 8 bases are a match to TRBD2. Germline CDR1 and CDR2: SGDLS and YYNGEE. The J segment lost 5 bases and the V segment lost 6 bases, leaving 7 bases of the junction unmatched. The CDR3 has 14 residues. The CDR3 reads CASNSGRGNNEQFF. The CDR3 DNA is TGTGCCAGCAACAGCGGGAGAGGGAACAATGAGCAGTTCTTC.

V gene TRBV9 combines with J gene TRBJ2-1; a weak D match, TRBD2 (6 bases). Germline lookup yields CDR1 SGDLS and CDR2 YYNGEE. The V and J ends lost 3 bases and 0 bases respectively, with 16 bases between them. This CDR3 has 17 amino acids. The CDR3 sequence is CASSANPSVGSYNEQFF. The DNA of the CDR3 is TGTGCCAGCAGCGCCAACCCTAGCGTTGGCTCCTACAATGAGCAGTTCTTC. Full variable domain (missing parts from reference TRBV9 and TRBJ2-1): DSGVTQTPKHLITATGQRVTLRCSPRSGDLSVYWYQQSLDQGLQFLIQYYNGEERAKGNILERFSAQQFPDLHSELNLSSLELGDSALYFCASSANPSVGSYNEQFFGPGTRLTVL.

This chain links TRBV9 with TRBJ2-5; 7 bases are a match to TRBD1. The CDR3 contains 15 residues. Germline V gives CDR1 SGDLS, CDR2 YYNGEE. Trimming took 0 bases from V and 1 from J; bases not matched to a gene: 3. For the CDR3, the DNA is TGTGCCAGCAGCGTAGGATGGGACAGCCAAGAGACCCAGTACTTC. Translated: CASSVGWDSQETQYF.

The chain carries TRBV28 and TRBJ1-4; 8 nucleotides line up with TRBD1. In germline, CDR1 is MDHEN, CDR2 SYDVKM. The V and J ends lost 7 bases and 4 bases, in that order; junction bases with no gene match: 2. CDR3 size: 13 residues. This CDR3 reads CASTTGVNEKLFF. DNA for the CDR3: TGTGCCAGCACGACAGGGGTTAATGAAAAACTGTTTTTT. Combining the CDR3 with reference TRBV28 and TRBJ1-4 gives the whole variable domain DVKVTQSSRYLVKRTGEKVFLECVQDMDHENMFWYRQDPGLGLRLIYFSYDVKMKEKGDIPEGYSVSREKKERFSLILESASTNQTSMYLCASTTGVNEKLFFGSGTQLSVL.

The rearrangement joins TRBV5-4 to TRBJ1-2; D remains ambiguous. V dropped 0 bases and J dropped 4 bases, with 13 bases sitting between them. CDR1 is SGHNT and CDR2 is YYREEE in the germline V gene (reference sequence). The CDR3 extends over 15 amino acids. This CDR3 is CASSLVIGSGYGYTF. The DNA for the CDR3 is TGTGCCAGCAGCTTGGTTATTGGGAGTGGCTATGGCTACACCTTC.

Details on this clone: Other DNA variants within this sample encode the same CDR3. V is TRBV27 and J is TRBJ2-7; 10 bases line up with TRBD2. V trimming: 2 bases; J trimming: 0 bases; junction bases outside the gene matches: 4. Germline V gene lookup returns CDR1 MNHEY and CDR2 SMNVEV (reference sequence). The CDR3 totals 16 residues. Written as DNA, the CDR3 is TGTGCCAGCAGTTTAACTCTAGCGGGGGCCTCCTACGAGCAGTACTTC. It yields the protein CASSLTLAGASYEQYF.

A word on this clone: Other DNA sequences in this specimen translate into the identical CDR3. The CDR3 protein is CASSPWTDYSNQPQHF. CDR3 in DNA: TGTGCCAGCAGTCCGTGGACAGACTATAGCAATCAGCCCCAGCATTTT. The V and J genes are TRBV28 and TRBJ1-5; tentative D call: TRBD1 (6 bases). Deletions cut 5 bases from V and 0 bases from J, with 14 bases between. CDR3 length equals 16 residues. Germline loops: CDR1 MDHEN, CDR2 SYDVKM.

This rearrangement joins TRBV10-1 to TRBJ2-7, with D unclear. V lost 3 bases and J lost 6, with 6 bases in between. Germline CDR1 is WNHNN and CDR2 is SYGVQD (reference sequence). This CDR3 comprises 11 residues. In nucleotides, the CDR3 is TGCGCCAGCAGTGATGGTCGCGAGCAGTACTTC. This translates into CASSDGREQYF.

The rearrangement links TRBV7-6 to TRBJ1-2; 7 bases are a match to TRBD1. This CDR3 contains 17 residues. Trimming took 2 bases from V and 6 from J; bases not matched to a gene: 15. Germline V lookup: CDR1 SGHVS, CDR2 FNYEAQ. CDR3 bases: TGTGCCAGCAGCTTATCACTTCCAGGGGGGGCTAGCCATGGCTACACCTTC. It translates to CASSLSLPGGASHGYTF. Full variable domain (outside the CDR3, taken from reference TRBV7-6 and TRBJ1-2): GAGVSQSPRYKVTKRGQDVALRCDPISGHVSLYWYRQALGQGPEFLTYFNYEAQQDKSGLPNDRFSAERPEGSISTLTIQRTEQRDSAMYRCASSLSLPGGASHGYTFGSGTRLTVV.

V is TRBV9 and J is TRBJ1-2, with D perhaps matching TRBD1 (5 bases). The V gene's germline CDR1 is SGDLS and CDR2 YYNGEE. The V end was cut by 3 bases, the J end by 2 bases, with 14 bases between. This CDR3 comprises 15 residues. The CDR3 region has the DNA TGTGCCAGCAGCGCCCGCGGGGGACCCAACTATGGCTACACCTTC. Translation gives CASSARGGPNYGYTF. Supplemented by reference TRBV9 and TRBJ1-2, the full variable domain reads DSGVTQTPKHLITATGQRVTLRCSPRSGDLSVYWYQQSLDQGLQFLIQYYNGEERAKGNILERFSAQQFPDLHSELNLSSLELGDSALYFCASSARGGPNYGYTFGSGTRLTVV.

This chain uses TRBV5-1 with TRBJ2-4; D possibly corresponds to TRBD1 (6 bases). This CDR3 region has 15 residues. CDR1 is SGHRS, CDR2 YFSETQ, per germline. The germline V and J ends were trimmed by 0 bases and 2 bases, with 9 bases remaining between them. The CDR3 DNA is TGCGCCAGCAGCTTGGCGCAGGGGACCAAAAACATTCAGTACTTC. Translation: CASSLAQGTKNIQYF. Filled out from reference TRBV5-1 and TRBJ2-4, the complete variable domain reads KAGVTQTPRYLIKTRGQQVTLSCSPISGHRSVSWYQQTPGQGLQFLFEYFSETQRNKGNFPGRFSGRQFSNSRSEMNVSTLELGDSALYLCASSLAQGTKNIQYFGAGTRLSVL.

The J gene is TRBJ1-4, the V gene TRBV7-9, with TRBD1 identical over 9 bases. There are 14 residues in the CDR3. Germline values: CDR1 SEHNR, CDR2 FQNEAQ (reference sequence). The V gene end was trimmed by 4 bases and the J gene end by 8 bases; junction bases not matched to a gene: 5. The CDR3 bases are TGTGCCAGCAGCTCCGGGACAGGGCGAGAAAAACTGTTTTTT. Translation: CASSSGTGREKLFF.

As regards this clone: One end of the junction is discordant with germline, which a read error may explain. The chain recombines TRBV7-9 with TRBJ2-1, with a tentative D call TRBD2 (6 bases). This CDR3 region has 12 residues. CDR1 and CDR2 (germline): SEHNR, FQNEAQ (reference sequence). CDR3: CASSVPQEGSLF. The CDR3 DNA is TGTGCCAGCAGCGTTCCGCAGGAGGGGTCTCTCTTC.

On this clone: This same CDR3 is encoded by further DNA sequences in the sample. This chain connects TRBV7-9 to TRBJ2-1; D unresolved. The V gene's germline CDR1 is SEHNR and CDR2 FQNEAQ (reference sequence). Trimming removed 1 base from V and 8 bases from J, with 3 bases in between. This CDR3 has 11 residues. The CDR3 sequence: CASSLVDEQFF. The CDR3 coding sequence is TGTGCCAGCAGCTTAGTCGATGAGCAGTTCTTC.

The chain joins TRBV7-8 to TRBJ1-1; TRBD1 agrees at 9 bases. The J segment lost 6 bases and the V segment lost 2 bases, leaving 7 bases of the junction unmatched. The CDR3 totals 15 residues. The germline gives CDR1 SGHVS, CDR2 FQNEAQ. The CDR3 DNA reads TGTGCCAGCAGCTTAATCGGGACAGGGCCCTCTGAAGCTTTCTTT. It is translated as CASSLIGTGPSEAFF.

The chain is built from TRBV5-4 and TRBJ1-5; 8 bases align to TRBD1. Germline lookup yields CDR1 SGHNT and CDR2 YYREEE (reference sequence). V was clipped by 3 bases and J by 3 bases; unmatched bases: 2. CDR3 size: 14 residues. The CDR3 DNA follows: TGTGCCAGCAGCTCAGGGGGCTTCAATCAGCCCCAGCATTTT. It is translated as CASSSGGFNQPQHF.

This clone is a singleton in its sample. CDR3 nucleotide sequence: TGTGCCAGCACTTTGGACAGGGGGCTTACCTATGGCTACACCTTC. As protein: CASTLDRGLTYGYTF. V and J are TRBV2 and TRBJ1-2, with 11 bases that match TRBD1. The CDR3 runs 15 residues. Germline assignment: CDR1 SNHLY and CDR2 FYNNEI. V dropped 7 bases and J dropped 4; count of bases not matched to a gene: 8.

This clone was detected only once. The chain is built from TRBV30 and TRBJ1-2, with D perhaps matching TRBD1 (6 bases). The germline V and J ends were trimmed by 0 bases and 6 bases, with 8 bases remaining between them. The CDR3 loop spans 12 amino acids. The germline CDR1 and CDR2 sequences are GTSNPN and SVGIG (reference sequence). The CDR3 here is CAWSVGGNGYTF. The CDR3 DNA follows: TGTGCCTGGAGTGTAGGGGGGAATGGCTACACCTTC.